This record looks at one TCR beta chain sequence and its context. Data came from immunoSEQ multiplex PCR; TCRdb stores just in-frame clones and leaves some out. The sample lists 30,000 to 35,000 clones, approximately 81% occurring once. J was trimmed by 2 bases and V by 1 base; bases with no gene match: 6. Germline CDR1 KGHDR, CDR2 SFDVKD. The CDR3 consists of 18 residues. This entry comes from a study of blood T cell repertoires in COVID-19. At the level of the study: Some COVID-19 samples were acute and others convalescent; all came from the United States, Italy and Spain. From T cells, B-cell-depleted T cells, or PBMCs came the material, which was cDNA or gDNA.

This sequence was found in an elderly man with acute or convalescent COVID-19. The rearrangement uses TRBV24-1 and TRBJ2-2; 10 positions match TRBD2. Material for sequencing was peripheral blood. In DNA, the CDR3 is TGTGCCACCAGTGATTTAGGGAGCGGGGGGGCCAACACCGGGGAGCTGTTTTTT. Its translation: CATSDLGSGGANTGELFF.